These 10 T cell receptor beta chains originate from one sample sequenced in a study of monozygotic twins with cystic fibrosis. TCRdb's table, derived via immunoSEQ multiplex PCR, lists solely in-frame clones and lacks some. The sample lists tens of thousands of clones, around 96% occurring once. The sample taken for sequencing was blood. All receptors come from a girl aged 2 to 10 with cystic fibrosis.

The J gene is TRBJ1-1, the V gene TRBV5-1, with D possibly TRBD1 on 6 matching bases. Germline CDR1 and CDR2: SGHRS and YFSETQ. This CDR3 region has 14 residues. V shed 0 bases and J shed 1 base, with 7 bases lying between them. The CDR3 bases are TGCGCCAGCAGCTTGGCACAGGGGAACACTGAAGCTTTCTTT. Residues: CASSLAQGNTEAFF.

V gene TRBV6-1 combines with J gene TRBJ1-1; D may be TRBD1 (5 bases). Per germline, CDR1 MNHNS and CDR2 SASEGT. This CDR3 is built from 11 residues. With 6 bases removed from V and 6 bases from J, the gap between germline ends came to 8 bases. CDR3: CASSLGPEAFF. DNA for the CDR3: TGTGCCAGCAGCTTGGGACCTGAAGCTTTCTTT.

This clone has a single count. The chain has TRBV2 and TRBJ2-3, with 8 bases matching TRBD2. Germline trimming cut 3 bases from V and 9 bases from J; bases unmatched to any gene: 2. CDR3 size: 12 residues. Germline-derived CDR1 and CDR2 are SNHLY and FYNNEI. CDR3 region: CASSDLAGTQYF. CDR3 coding DNA: TGTGCCAGCAGTGACTTAGCGGGAACGCAGTATTTT.

The chain couples TRBV30 to TRBJ2-5; D unclear. This CDR3 is built from 15 residues. The germline gives CDR1 GTSNPN, CDR2 SVGIG (reference sequence). Trimming took 0 bases from V and 1 from J, leaving 12 bases between them. This chain's CDR3 is CAWSVTPGFQETQYF. CDR3 in DNA: TGTGCCTGGAGTGTAACTCCCGGGTTCCAAGAGACCCAGTACTTC. Supplemented by reference TRBV30 and TRBJ2-5, the full variable domain reads SQTIHQWPATLVQPVGSPLSLECTVEGTSNPNLYWYRQAAGRGLQLLFYSVGIGQISSEVPQNLSASRPQDRQFILSSKKLLLSDSGFYLCAWSVTPGFQETQYFGPGTRLLVL.

The chain has TRBV7-8 and TRBJ1-5; perhaps TRBD1 as D (5 bases). The V and J ends lost 1 base and 2 bases respectively, with 9 bases between them. Germline-derived CDR1 and CDR2 are SGHVS and FQNEAQ. The CDR3 length is 15 residues. The CDR3 DNA is TGTGCCAGCAGCTTAGACGGCAGGGGCAATCAGCCCCAGCATTTT. As protein: CASSLDGRGNQPQHF.

This clone has a single count. The rearrangement uses TRBV7-9 and TRBJ2-2; the match to TRBD2 covers 10 bases. V lost 4 bases, J lost 1 base, and 6 bases stayed unmatched. The CDR3 is made up of 17 amino acids. CDR1 and CDR2 from the germline V gene are SEHNR and FQNEAQ (reference sequence). The CDR3 coding sequence is TGTGCCAGCAGCTCCGGGACTAGCGCCAAGAACACCGGGGAGCTGTTTTTT. Protein sequence: CASSSGTSAKNTGELFF.

V usage is TRBV5-4 and J usage is TRBJ2-3, with unresolved D. The germline V gene has CDR1 SGHNT and CDR2 YYREEE (reference sequence). V lost 6 bases, J lost 3 bases, and 14 bases lay in between. This CDR3 contains 14 residues. The CDR3 reads CASTSDPGTDTQYF. The CDR3 DNA is TGTGCCAGCACCTCAGACCCCGGGACAGATACGCAGTATTTT.

This clone was seen more than once but under ten times. This rearrangement joins TRBV6-5 to TRBJ1-3, with TRBD1 matching over 7 bases. Germline-derived CDR1 and CDR2 are MNHEY and SVGAGI. V trimming: 4 bases; J trimming: 3 bases; junction bases outside the gene matches: 6. This CDR3 spans 15 amino acids. This CDR3 is CASSSSTGDGNTIYF. CDR3 coding DNA: TGTGCCAGCAGTTCCTCCACAGGGGATGGAAACACCATATATTTT.

As concerns this clone: Sequence at one end of the junction differs from germline and may be a read error. This chain connects TRBV2 to TRBJ2-7, with TRBD2 identical over 15 bases. Germline V lookup: CDR1 SNHLY, CDR2 FYNNEI. CDR3 size: 16 residues. The CDR3 region is CASREGLAGGPYEQYF. CDR3 in DNA: TGTGCCAGCAGAGAAGGACTAGCGGGAGGGCCTTACGAGCAGTACTTC.

This sequence joins TRBV5-1 and TRBJ1-4; D is uncertain. The CDR3 has 15 residues. V was shortened by 0 bases and J by 7 bases, with 13 bases between the two germline ends. From germline, CDR1 is SGHRS and CDR2 YFSETQ. CDR3 in DNA: TGCGCCAGCAGCTTGGAACAGCTACGGGGTGAAAAACTGTTTTTT. This encodes CASSLEQLRGEKLFF.